The clone carrying this T cell receptor (beta chain) was counted only a few times. Its antigen remains unknown. This record belongs to a study of beta chain features in type 1 diabetes. The study's findings and limits: In all four CD4+ subsets, TCRB CDR3 length was significantly, moderately reduced in type 1 diabetes. Fewer insertions but more deletions were seen at VDJ junctions in type 1 diabetes patients. A definitive answer on HLA type influencing TCRB rearrangement was not reached here.

The V end lost 4 bases, the J end lost 8 bases, and 8 bases lay between the germline ends. The CDR3 has 10 residues. Germline V gene data show CDR1 as GTSNPN and CDR2 as SVGIG (reference sequence). Expressed TCRB transcripts were sequenced after all isolated RNA was converted to cDNA. Produced via immunoSEQ multiplex PCR; TCRdb's table is partial and in-frame only. This sample has 630,000 or so clones, with 11% to 15% found just once. The chain recombines TRBV30 with TRBJ1-2; D not certain. The sequence was obtained from a man between 18 and 35 years old with type 1 diabetes. The sequenced sample consisted of naive CD4+ T cells from blood. The CDR3: CAWKSPGYTF. The CDR3 region has the DNA TGTGCCTGGAAGTCTCCGGGCTACACCTTC.